The 30 T cell receptor beta chains given below trace back to one sample, sequenced in a study of blood T cell repertoires in COVID-19. Profiled with immunoSEQ multiplex PCR; TCRdb holds only in-frame clones, not every one. The table records over 100,000 clones, approximately 78% of them present only once. The specimen sequenced was peripheral blood. The receptors were sampled from a man between 70 and 80 years old with acute or convalescent COVID-19.

In this sample, this clone turned up once. V is TRBV10-1 and J is TRBJ2-1; D is perhaps TRBD2 (8 bases). The CDR3 has 17 amino acids. The V end lost 3 bases, the J end lost 0 bases, and 15 bases lay between the germline ends. Per the germline V gene, CDR1 is WNHNN and CDR2 is SYGVQD (reference sequence). The CDR3 sequence: CASSDRGGQSSYNEQFF. For the CDR3, the DNA is TGCGCCAGCAGTGACCGGGGGGGACAGAGCTCCTACAATGAGCAGTTCTTC.

V usage is TRBV24-1 and J usage is TRBJ2-7; TRBD1 matches 9 bases. The junction had 8 bases not matched to a gene; V was cut back by 9 bases and J by 6 bases. The CDR3 contains 13 residues. The germline V gene has CDR1 KGHDR and CDR2 SFDVKD. CDR3 in DNA: TGTGCCACCGGTACAGGGGGCGAATTCGAGCAGTACTTC. This sequence encodes CATGTGGEFEQYF.

The CDR3 is CASSHGLAGGPGTQYF. The CDR3 DNA sequence: TGTGCCAGCAGCCATGGACTAGCGGGAGGGCCGGGGACCCAGTACTTC. The chain is built from TRBV3-1 (or the pseudogene TRBV3-2) and TRBJ2-5; TRBD2 agrees at 15 bases. The germline CDR1 and CDR2 sequences are LGHDT and YNNKEL (reference sequence). Unmatched junction bases numbered 6, after V lost 3 bases and J lost 7 bases. The CDR3 is 16 amino acids.

The chain carries TRBV18 and TRBJ1-5; D is perhaps TRBD1 (6 bases). Trimming pared 4 bases from V and 5 bases from J, leaving 12 bases between. The germline V gene encodes CDR1 KGHSH and CDR2 LQKENI. This CDR3 is 14 amino acids long. CDR3 DNA sequence: TGTGCCAGCTCACAAGGACAGCGCGATCAGCCCCAGCATTTT. It translates to CASSQGQRDQPQHF.

This clone was seen a single time. V usage is TRBV5-1 and J usage is TRBJ1-2; D possibly corresponds to TRBD1 (5 bases). Germline assignment: CDR1 SGHRS and CDR2 YFSETQ. The CDR3 spans 13 residues. Trimming pared 0 bases from V and 6 bases from J, leaving 9 bases between. For the CDR3, the DNA is TGCGCCAGCAGCTTGGGAGTAGGGGATGGCTACACCTTC. Encoded protein: CASSLGVGDGYTF.

The chain recombines TRBV9 with TRBJ2-5; 7 bases agree with TRBD2. CDR1 and CDR2 (germline): SGDLS, YYNGEE. CDR3 length: 16 amino acids. After removal of 2 bases from V and 5 bases from J, the junction contained 12 bases not matched to a gene. The CDR3: CASSVDDGGGWETQYF. For the CDR3, the DNA is TGTGCCAGCAGCGTCGACGACGGGGGAGGGTGGGAGACCCAGTACTTC.

J is TRBJ1-5 and V is TRBV23-1, with 7 nucleotides matching TRBD1. TRBV23-1 is an ORF; its function is uncertain. Trimming cost V 3 bases and J 0 bases; bases outside gene matches: 5. The CDR3 is 16 amino acids. The CDR3 coding sequence is TGCGCCAGCAGTCAGTGTAGGGGGCGTAGCAATCAGCCCCAGCATTTT. Residues: CASSQCRGRSNQPQHF.

This CDR3 is CASSTDRGNTEAFF. The CDR3 region has the DNA TGTGCCAGCAGCACCGACAGGGGGAACACTGAAGCTTTCTTT. This rearrangement joins TRBV27 to TRBJ1-1; 8 bases are shared with TRBD1. The germline gives CDR1 MNHEY, CDR2 SMNVEV (reference sequence). CDR3 length: 14 amino acids. V lost 6 bases and J lost 1; bases outside the gene matches: 4.

For the CDR3, the DNA is TGTGCCAGCAGCGTAGAGGGGAATAGCAATCAGCCCCAGCATTTT. As protein: CASSVEGNSNQPQHF. V gene TRBV9 combines with J gene TRBJ1-5, with a possible D match to TRBD1 (5 bases). Germline assignment: CDR1 SGDLS and CDR2 YYNGEE. The ends were cut back, 0 bases at V and 0 bases at J, with 7 bases in the middle. CDR3 length equals 15 residues.

CDR3 DNA: TGTGCCAGTAGTATAGGAGGGACACTGGGAGAGCAGTACTTC. Its translation is CASSIGGTLGEQYF. The chain has TRBV19 and TRBJ2-7, with D perhaps TRBD1 (6 bases). V lost 1 base and J 7 bases, leaving 14 bases between the germline ends. CDR1 and CDR2 (germline): LNHDA, SQIVND (reference sequence). The CDR3 extends over 14 amino acids.

The V gene is TRBV6-5, the J gene TRBJ2-1; possible D gene TRBD2, 5 bases. V dropped 6 bases and J dropped 14 bases, with 23 bases sitting between them. The CDR3 runs 14 residues. CDR1 and CDR2 from the germline V gene are MNHEY and SVGAGI. Here the CDR3 reads CASRVERAGSGEFF. For the CDR3, the DNA is TGTGCCAGCAGGGTGGAGAGGGCTGGATCCGGGGAGTTCTTC.

The gene calls are TRBV19 and TRBJ1-5; possible D gene TRBD1, 6 bases. V was pared by 3 bases and J by 5 bases, with 17 bases between. This CDR3 has 16 residues. Germline assignment: CDR1 LNHDA and CDR2 SQIVND (reference sequence). The CDR3 bases are TGTGCCAGTAGTATGGATACAGGGAGTTATCATCAGCCCCAGCATTTT. Translated, it gives CASSMDTGSYHQPQHF.

The chain uses TRBV28 and TRBJ2-3; 9 nucleotides line up with TRBD1. CDR1 MDHEN and CDR2 SYDVKM come from the germline V gene. The CDR3 is made up of 16 amino acids. Trimming removed 4 bases from V and 2 bases from J; junction bases left unmatched: 7. This CDR3 reads CASSSYRGLNTDTQYF. The CDR3, as DNA: TGTGCCAGCAGTTCCTACAGGGGGCTCAACACAGATACGCAGTATTTT.

The V gene is TRBV2, the J gene TRBJ1-1; 10 bases match TRBD1. Trimming cost V 10 bases and J 0 bases; bases outside gene matches: 8. The CDR3 covers 15 residues. Germline V gene lookup returns CDR1 SNHLY and CDR2 FYNNEI. CDR3 in amino acids: CATKTGTGVNTEAFF. In DNA form, the CDR3 reads TGTGCCACCAAAACCGGGACAGGGGTGAACACTGAAGCTTTCTTT.

The sample holds one count of this clone. The rearrangement joins TRBV13 to TRBJ2-3; unclear D gene. Germline assignment: CDR1 PRHDT and CDR2 FYEKMQ (reference sequence). The CDR3 extends over 13 amino acids. The germline V and J ends were trimmed by 5 bases and 4 bases, with 10 bases remaining between them. The CDR3 region is CASSPTAADTQYF. DNA for the CDR3: TGTGCCAGCAGCCCTACCGCGGCAGATACGCAGTATTTT.

The V call is TRBV12-1, the J call TRBJ1-5. TRBV12-1 is annotated as a pseudogene. The CDR3 runs to 15 residues. The CDR3 DNA follows: TGTGCCAGCAGCTTTGACGGCGGCCTAAATCAGCCCCAGCATTTT. This translates into CASSFDGGLNQPQHF.

For the CDR3, the DNA is TGCGCCAGCAGCATAACGTCAGGGTCAGATACGCAGTATTTT. This sequence encodes CASSITSGSDTQYF. This sequence joins TRBV5-1 and TRBJ2-3, with a possible D match to TRBD1 (5 bases). Germline assignment: CDR1 SGHRS and CDR2 YFSETQ. V was trimmed by 4 bases and J by 4 bases, leaving 13 bases between them. The CDR3 is 14 amino acids. Full variable domain (rest looked up from reference TRBV5-1 and TRBJ2-3): KAGVTQTPRYLIKTRGQQVTLSCSPISGHRSVSWYQQTPGQGLQFLFEYFSETQRNKGNFPGRFSGRQFSNSRSEMNVSTLELGDSALYLCASSITSGSDTQYFGPGTRLTVL.

The chain combines TRBV29-1 with TRBJ2-1, with D possibly being TRBD2 (6 bases). Between the trimmed V and J ends, which lost 6 bases and 9 bases, there was a span of 18 bases. Germline V gene lookup returns CDR1 SQVTM and CDR2 ANQGSEA. The CDR3 loop spans 13 amino acids. The CDR3 here is CSVSGTRLGEQFF. CDR3 coding DNA: TGCAGCGTCTCCGGGACTCGATTAGGTGAGCAGTTCTTC.

The V and J genes are TRBV2 and TRBJ1-5; no definite D call. CDR1 and CDR2 from the germline V gene are SNHLY and FYNNEI. Trimming cost V 6 bases and J 3 bases, with 9 bases left between them. CDR3 length equals 13 residues. CDR3 sequence reads: CASSAGTNQPQHF. For the CDR3, the DNA is TGTGCCAGCAGCGCGGGAACCAATCAGCCCCAGCATTTT.

The chain has TRBV9 and TRBJ2-1, with 14 bases aligning to TRBD2. With V trimmed by 4 bases and J by 7 bases, 10 bases remained unmatched. This CDR3 has 17 amino acids. From germline, CDR1 is SGDLS and CDR2 YYNGEE. CDR3 DNA: TGTGCCAGCAGCACAAAAAGGGGGACTAGCGGGAGTAATGAGCAGTTCTTC. This encodes CASSTKRGTSGSNEQFF. The whole variable domain, filled in from reference TRBV9 and TRBJ2-1, reads DSGVTQTPKHLITATGQRVTLRCSPRSGDLSVYWYQQSLDQGLQFLIQYYNGEERAKGNILERFSAQQFPDLHSELNLSSLELGDSALYFCASSTKRGTSGSNEQFFGPGTRLTVL.

This chain links TRBV28 with TRBJ1-6; D uncertain. This CDR3 is built from 15 residues. Germline CDR1 and CDR2: MDHEN and SYDVKM. V shed 6 bases and J shed 2 bases, with 11 bases lying between them. The CDR3 reads CASSRTTPYNSPLHF. The CDR3 nucleotides read TGTGCCAGCAGCCGAACTACACCCTATAATTCACCCCTCCACTTT.

This sequence joins TRBV28 and TRBJ1-2, with TRBD1 as a possible D gene (5 bases). The V end lost 6 bases, the J end lost 7 bases, and 12 bases lay between the germline ends. The CDR3 is 12 amino acids. Looked up from germline, CDR1 is MDHEN and CDR2 is SYDVKM. The chain's CDR3 is CASSLPGGGYTF. In DNA form, the CDR3 reads TGTGCCAGCAGCTTACCGGGGGGTGGCTACACCTTC.

For the CDR3, the DNA is TGTGCCAGCAGCCTCGGCTACGAGCAGTACTTC. Its translation is CASSLGYEQYF. The rearrangement uses TRBV12-3 or TRBV12-4 and TRBJ2-7; no definite D call. This CDR3 has 11 amino acids. V lost 6 bases to trimming and J lost 3 bases, with 6 bases between them.

The genes are TRBV5-4 and TRBJ1-3; a weak D match, TRBD1 (6 bases). This CDR3 contains 15 residues. CDR1 SGHNT and CDR2 YYREEE come from the germline V gene (reference sequence). Trimming shortened V by 3 bases and J by 4 bases, and 14 bases separated the two germline ends. The CDR3, as DNA: TGTGCCAGCAGCTCCAACACAGGGAACGGAAACACCATATATTTT. Its protein is CASSSNTGNGNTIYF.

This clone was detected once. The CDR3 loop is CASSLVGLDYEQYF. As DNA, the CDR3 is TGTGCCAGCAGCTTGGTAGGACTAGACTACGAGCAGTACTTC. The V and J genes are TRBV5-6 and TRBJ2-7, with TRBD2 matching over 7 bases. The junction had 3 bases not matched to a gene; V was cut back by 0 bases and J by 3 bases. Germline V gene data show CDR1 as SGHDT and CDR2 as YYEEEE. The CDR3 contains 14 residues.

The chain combines TRBV7-2 with TRBJ2-1; TRBD2 matches 16 bases. J was trimmed by 4 bases and V by 5 bases; bases with no gene match: 2. Per germline, CDR1 SGHTA and CDR2 FQGNSA. The CDR3 runs 16 residues. As DNA, the CDR3 is TGTGCCAGCAGCGGGACTAGCGGGGGGGGTTACAATGAGCAGTTCTTC. It encodes CASSGTSGGGYNEQFF.

The rearrangement joins TRBV29-1 to TRBJ1-1; the D gene is possibly TRBD1 (5 bases). Germline V gene data show CDR1 as SQVTM and CDR2 as ANQGSEA. The CDR3 is made up of 12 amino acids. The V gene lost 6 bases and the J gene lost 0 bases, with 8 bases spanning the gap. In DNA form, the CDR3 reads TGCAGCGTGACAGTTTTGAACACTGAAGCTTTCTTT. Protein: CSVTVLNTEAFF.

The V and J genes are TRBV9 and TRBJ2-7; possibly TRBD2 for D (6 bases). This CDR3 spans 14 amino acids. Trimming cost V 3 bases and J 0 bases, with 10 bases left between them. Germline lookup yields CDR1 SGDLS and CDR2 YYNGEE. CDR3 coding DNA: TGTGCCAGCAGCGCTAGCGCCACCTCCTACGAGCAGTACTTC. Its translation is CASSASATSYEQYF.

The chain has TRBV27 and TRBJ1-5; no clear D gene. CDR3 length: 14 residues. Looked up from germline, CDR1 is MNHEY and CDR2 is SMNVEV (reference sequence). Trimming took off 1 base at V and 9 bases at J, with 13 bases between the two ends. The CDR3 region is CASSLFIRSGPQHF. CDR3 bases: TGTGCCAGCAGTTTATTCATCCGGAGCGGGCCCCAGCATTTT.

The V gene is TRBV28, the J gene TRBJ2-6; D possibly corresponds to TRBD2 (6 bases). Trimming removed 1 base at V and 3 bases at J, with 13 bases between. Germline-derived CDR1 and CDR2 are MDHEN and SYDVKM. The CDR3 runs to 17 residues. The CDR3 loop is CASSLLAWRDGANVLTF. CDR3 nucleotides: TGTGCCAGCAGTTTATTAGCGTGGCGGGATGGGGCCAACGTCCTGACTTTC. The full variable domain, its missing parts supplied by reference TRBV28 and TRBJ2-6, is DVKVTQSSRYLVKRTGEKVFLECVQDMDHENMFWYRQDPGLGLRLIYFSYDVKMKEKGDIPEGYSVSREKKERFSLILESASTNQTSMYLCASSLLAWRDGANVLTFGAGSRLTVL.